Listed here is a single TCR beta chain. Its target is not known. The data stem from a study of cytomegalovirus exposure and HLA in healthy donors. The germline CDR1 and CDR2 sequences are SGHNT and YENEEA. The trim removed 4 bases at V and 3 bases at J, leaving 3 bases unmatched. The CDR3 loop spans 14 amino acids. In the PCR, 60 Vbeta and 13 Jbeta primers were used. This table comes from immunoSEQ multiplex PCR, and its TCRdb copy is limited to in-frame clones, with some not included. The table has 120,000 or so clones, 65% to 75% seen once; the top ten hold almost 6%. Study conclusions and caveats: Analyses of presence and absence presupposed an approximately uniform sequencing depth across donors. According to the study, around 150 TCR beta chains were cytomegalovirus-associated. Among TCR sequences, most were rare, though some public TCRs appeared in many donors. Immune exposure information comprised only CMV serostatus.

Specimen: PBMCs. This clonotype originated in a woman between 45 and 60 years old in good health and CMV-seropositive. V and J are TRBV11-3 and TRBJ2-5, with TRBD2 matching over 9 bases. The CDR3 protein is CASSWVAGEETQYF. The CDR3 nucleotides read TGTGCCAGCAGCTGGGTAGCGGGGGAAGAGACCCAGTACTTC. The complete variable domain, with remaining parts taken from reference TRBV11-3 and TRBJ2-5, reads EAGVVQSPRYKIIEKKQPVAFWCNPISGHNTLYWYLQNLGQGPELLIRYENEEAVDDSQLPKDRFSAERLKGVDSTLKIQPAELGDSAVYLCASSWVAGEETQYFGPGTRLLVL.